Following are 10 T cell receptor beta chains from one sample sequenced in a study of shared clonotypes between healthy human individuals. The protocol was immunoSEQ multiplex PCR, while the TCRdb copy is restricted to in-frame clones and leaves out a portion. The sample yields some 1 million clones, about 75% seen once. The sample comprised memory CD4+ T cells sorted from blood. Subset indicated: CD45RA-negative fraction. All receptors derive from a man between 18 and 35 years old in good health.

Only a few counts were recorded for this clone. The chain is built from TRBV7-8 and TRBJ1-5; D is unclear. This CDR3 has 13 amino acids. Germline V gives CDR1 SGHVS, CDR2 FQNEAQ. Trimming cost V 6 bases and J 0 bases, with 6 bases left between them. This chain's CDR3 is CASSQDSNQPQHF. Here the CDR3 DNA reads TGTGCCAGCAGTCAAGATAGCAATCAGCCCCAGCATTTT.

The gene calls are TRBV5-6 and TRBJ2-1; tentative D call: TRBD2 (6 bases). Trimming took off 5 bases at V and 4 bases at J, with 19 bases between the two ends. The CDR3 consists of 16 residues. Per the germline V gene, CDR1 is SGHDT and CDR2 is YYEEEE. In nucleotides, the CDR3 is TGTGCCAGCAGTAACGGCCGGGGACTCTTTTACAATGAGCAGTTCTTC. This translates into CASSNGRGLFYNEQFF.

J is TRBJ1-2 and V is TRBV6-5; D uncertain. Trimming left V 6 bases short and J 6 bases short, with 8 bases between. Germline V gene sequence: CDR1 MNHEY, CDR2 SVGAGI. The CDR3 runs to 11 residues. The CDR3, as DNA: TGTGCCAGCAGGGGTCCCGATGGCTACACCTTC. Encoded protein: CASRGPDGYTF.

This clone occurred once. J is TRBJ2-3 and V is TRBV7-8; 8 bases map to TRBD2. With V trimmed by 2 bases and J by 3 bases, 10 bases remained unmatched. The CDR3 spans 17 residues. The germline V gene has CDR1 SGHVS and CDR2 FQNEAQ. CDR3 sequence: CASSLRGRGGGTDTQYF. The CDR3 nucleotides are TGTGCCAGCAGCTTACGAGGCCGGGGGGGAGGGACAGATACGCAGTATTTT.

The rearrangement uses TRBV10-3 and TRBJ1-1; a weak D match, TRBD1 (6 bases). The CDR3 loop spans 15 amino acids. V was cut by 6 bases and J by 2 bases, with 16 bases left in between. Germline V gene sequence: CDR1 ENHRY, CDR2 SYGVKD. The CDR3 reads CAIRDPVQGNTEAFF. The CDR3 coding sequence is TGTGCCATCAGAGACCCTGTACAGGGCAACACTGAAGCTTTCTTT.

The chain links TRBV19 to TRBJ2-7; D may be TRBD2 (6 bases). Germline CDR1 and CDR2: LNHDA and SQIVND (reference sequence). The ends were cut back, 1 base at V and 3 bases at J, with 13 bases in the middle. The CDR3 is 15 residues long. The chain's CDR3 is CASSIGGVEDYEQYF. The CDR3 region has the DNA TGTGCCAGTAGTATAGGCGGGGTAGAAGACTACGAGCAGTACTTC.

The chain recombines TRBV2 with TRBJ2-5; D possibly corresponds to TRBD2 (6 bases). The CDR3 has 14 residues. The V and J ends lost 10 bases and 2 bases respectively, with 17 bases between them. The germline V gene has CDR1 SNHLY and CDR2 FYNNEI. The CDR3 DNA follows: TGTGCCACCTCCACGGAGGGGACTCAAGAGACCCAGTACTTC. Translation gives CATSTEGTQETQYF.

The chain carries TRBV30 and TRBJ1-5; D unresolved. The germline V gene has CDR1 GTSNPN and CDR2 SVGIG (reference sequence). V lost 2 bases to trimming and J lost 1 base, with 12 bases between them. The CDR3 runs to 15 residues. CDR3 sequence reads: CAWSTMDGSNQPQHF. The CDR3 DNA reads TGTGCCTGGAGTACGATGGACGGGAGCAATCAGCCCCAGCATTTT.

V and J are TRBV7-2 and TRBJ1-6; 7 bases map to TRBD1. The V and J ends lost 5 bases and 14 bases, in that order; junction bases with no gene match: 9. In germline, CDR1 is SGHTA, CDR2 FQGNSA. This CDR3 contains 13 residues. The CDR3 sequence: CASSIGPDRTLHF. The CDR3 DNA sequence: TGTGCCAGCAGCATCGGACCGGACAGGACCCTCCACTTT.

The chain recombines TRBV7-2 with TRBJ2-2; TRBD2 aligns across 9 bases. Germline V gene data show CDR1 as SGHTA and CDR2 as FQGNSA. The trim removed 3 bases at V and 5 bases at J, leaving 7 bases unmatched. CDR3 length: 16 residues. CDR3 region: CASSLSLAGITGELFF. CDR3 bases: TGTGCCAGCAGCTTGAGTCTAGCGGGAATAACCGGGGAGCTGTTTTTT.